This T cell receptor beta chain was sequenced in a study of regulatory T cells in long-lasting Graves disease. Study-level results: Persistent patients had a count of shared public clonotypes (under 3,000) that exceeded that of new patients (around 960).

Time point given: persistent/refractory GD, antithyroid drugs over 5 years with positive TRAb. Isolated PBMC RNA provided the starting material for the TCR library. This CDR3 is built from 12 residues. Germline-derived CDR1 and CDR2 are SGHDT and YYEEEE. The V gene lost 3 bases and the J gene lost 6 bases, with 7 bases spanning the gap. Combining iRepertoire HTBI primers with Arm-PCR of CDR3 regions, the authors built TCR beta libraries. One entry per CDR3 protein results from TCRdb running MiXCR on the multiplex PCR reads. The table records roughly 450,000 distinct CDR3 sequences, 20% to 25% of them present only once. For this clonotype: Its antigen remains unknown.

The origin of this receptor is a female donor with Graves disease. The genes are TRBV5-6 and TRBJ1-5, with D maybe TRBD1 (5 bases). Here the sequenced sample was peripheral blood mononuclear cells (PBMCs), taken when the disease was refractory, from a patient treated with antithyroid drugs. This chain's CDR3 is CASSSGSQPQHF. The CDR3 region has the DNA TGTGCCAGCAGCTCAGGGAGTCAGCCCCAGCATTTT.